This passage covers 17 T cell receptor beta chains from one sample sequenced in a study of blood T cells in healthy people across ages. Alongside a J-beta primer mix, a sample-barcoded 5' primer served in a second PCR lasting about 6 to 12 cycles. Via MiXCR, TCRdb re-called the 5' RACE reads, giving one row per CDR3 protein. The repertoire holds about 1 million distinct CDR3 sequences, with more than 40% as singletons. Sequencing was done on a sample of blood. These receptors all stem from a woman aged 60-75 years in good health.

As for this clonotype: The junction departs from germline at one end; a sequencing error may be responsible. The V gene is TRBV7-9, the J gene TRBJ2-7; possibly TRBD1 for D (6 bases). Germline-derived CDR1 and CDR2 are SEHNR and FQNEAQ (reference sequence). The CDR3 totals 13 residues. Here the CDR3 reads CASSPQTGYGQYF. The CDR3, as DNA: TGTGCCAGCAGCCCACAGACAGGATACGGGCAGTACTTC.

In this sample, this clonotype turned up a few times. This sequence joins TRBV6-2 or TRBV6-3 and TRBJ1-5; D gene unclear. The germline V gene has CDR1 MNHEY and CDR2 SVGEGT. Trimming removed 7 bases at V and 5 bases at J, with 9 bases between. This CDR3 has 12 residues. The CDR3 nucleotides are TGTGCCAGCAAAGGCATCGATCAGCCCCAGCATTTT. Amino acid sequence: CASKGIDQPQHF.

The genes are TRBV20-1 and TRBJ2-1; TRBD2 matches at 8 bases. Per the germline V gene, CDR1 is DFQATT and CDR2 is SNEGSKA (reference sequence). The trim removed 5 bases at V and 3 bases at J, leaving 9 bases unmatched. The CDR3 loop spans 15 amino acids. The CDR3 protein is CSAAGTSGRYNEQFF. CDR3 in DNA: TGCAGTGCTGCAGGTACTAGCGGTCGCTACAATGAGCAGTTCTTC.

This clonotype was seen many times. One end of the junction fails to match germline, which may point to a read error. The CDR3 coding sequence is TGTGCCAGCAGTTCGGGACTAGCGAAGGAGACCCAGTACTTC. This codes for CASSSGLAKETQYF. This chain links TRBV5-1 with TRBJ2-5, with 10 bases identical to TRBD2. Germline V lookup: CDR1 SGHRS, CDR2 YFSETQ. There are 14 residues in the CDR3. Full variable domain (outside the CDR3, taken from reference TRBV5-1 and TRBJ2-5): KAGVTQTPRYLIKTRGQQVTLSCSPISGHRSVSWYQQTPGQGLQFLFEYFSETQRNKGNFPGRFSGRQFSNSRSEMNVSTLELGDSALYLCASSSGLAKETQYFGPGTRLLVL.

This rearrangement joins TRBV6-1 to TRBJ2-4, with 7 bases matching TRBD1. J gave up 13 bases and V 4 bases, and 13 bases lay outside the gene matches. The V gene's germline CDR1 is MNHNS and CDR2 SASEGT. CDR3 length: 14 residues. The CDR3 DNA follows: TGTGCCAGCAGTGCGAAAACAGGGGCAGGGGAGCAGTACTTC. It yields the protein CASSAKTGAGEQYF.

CDR3 nucleotide sequence: TGTGCCAGCAGTTTCCCGGGACTAGCGCGGGGTGAGCAGTACTTC. Protein product: CASSFPGLARGEQYF. The chain couples TRBV28 to TRBJ2-5; TRBD2 aligns across 10 bases. Trimming removed 3 bases from V and 11 bases from J; junction bases left unmatched: 12. CDR1 is MDHEN and CDR2 is SYDVKM in the germline V gene. CDR3 size: 15 residues.

The chain uses TRBV30 and TRBJ2-7; D may be TRBD1 (6 bases). The CDR3 spans 14 residues. CDR1 is GTSNPN, CDR2 SVGIG, per germline (reference sequence). Deletions cut 0 bases from V and 3 bases from J, with 12 bases between. The CDR3 bases are TGTGCCTGGAGTGTACAAGGCAGGGGCTACGAGCAGTACTTC. Protein sequence: CAWSVQGRGYEQYF.

This clonotype was seen only a few times. The chain is built from TRBV4-1 and TRBJ2-5; D is uncertain. Germline V gene lookup returns CDR1 MGHRA and CDR2 YSYEKL. This CDR3 has 13 residues. V lost 4 bases and J 7 bases, leaving 13 bases between the germline ends. The CDR3 DNA is TGCGCCAGCAGCCTCCTCCAAGAGGCGACCCAGTACTTC. It encodes CASSLLQEATQYF.

Ten or more counts support this clonotype. The chain employs TRBV10-3 and TRBJ1-2; D is perhaps TRBD1 (5 bases). There are 14 residues in the CDR3. Per the germline V gene, CDR1 is ENHRY and CDR2 is SYGVKD. The V and J ends lost 3 bases and 4 bases respectively, with 12 bases between them. The CDR3 nucleotides are TGTGCCATCAGTGACGACGGGGCCAGCTATGGCTACACCTTC. Amino acids: CAISDDGASYGYTF.

CDR3 sequence reads: CASSPGGVEYF. In DNA, the CDR3 is TGTGCCAGCAGCCCTGGGGGGGTAGAGTATTTT. The chain employs TRBV6-5 and TRBJ2-3; 7 nucleotides line up with TRBD2. Germline loops: CDR1 MNHEY, CDR2 SVGAGI. The CDR3 covers 11 residues. J gave up 13 bases and V 6 bases, and 7 bases lay outside the gene matches.

This clonotype has more than one count but fewer than ten. V is TRBV14 and J is TRBJ2-1; TRBD2 matches at 10 bases. The V and J ends lost 3 bases and 4 bases, in that order; junction bases with no gene match: 3. The CDR3 is made up of 15 amino acids. Per the germline V gene, CDR1 is SGHDN and CDR2 is FVKESK. The DNA for the CDR3 is TGTGCCAGCAGCCAGGGACTAGCGCATTACAATGAGCAGTTCTTC. This gives the protein CASSQGLAHYNEQFF.

Concerning this clonotype: At one end the junction does not follow the germline gene, possibly because of a read error. The V call is TRBV11-2, the J call TRBJ1-4; D remains unclear. Germline V CDR1 and CDR2: SGHAT, FQNNGV. The CDR3 is 15 residues long. The CDR3 DNA follows: TGTGCCAGCAGCTTAGCCGGACGGTATAATGAAAAGCTGTTTTTT. Its protein is CASSLAGRYNEKLFF. Complete variable domain (other parts from reference TRBV11-2 and TRBJ1-4): EAGVAQSPRYKIIEKRQSVAFWCNPISGHATLYWYQQILGQGPKLLIQFQNNGVVDDSQLPKDRFSAERLKGVDSTLKIQPAKLEDSAVYLCASSLAGRYNEKLFFGSGTQLSVL.

This chain connects TRBV12-3 or TRBV12-4 to TRBJ2-5, with D tentatively TRBD2 (5 bases). This CDR3 has 16 amino acids. V lost 3 bases and J lost 5, with 19 bases in between. CDR3 DNA: TGTGCCAGCAGTTTCCGTTCGGGGAGAGGTGGGGAGACCCAGTACTTC. Translation gives CASSFRSGRGGETQYF.

The chain combines TRBV5-5 with TRBJ2-5; D is undetermined. V was clipped by 0 bases and J by 6 bases, with 15 bases between them. Germline V gene data show CDR1 as SGHKS and CDR2 as YYEKEE (reference sequence). CDR3 length equals 15 residues. The CDR3 DNA is TGTGCCAGCAGCTTGGGGGTCGGGCAGATTCAGACCCAGTACTTC. Amino acids: CASSLGVGQIQTQYF.

This clonotype was seen more than once but under ten times. This sequence joins TRBV7-8 and TRBJ2-1; TRBD2 matches 15 bases. After removal of 5 bases from V and 12 bases from J, the junction contained 11 bases not matched to a gene. Looked up from germline, CDR1 is SGHVS and CDR2 is FQNEAQ. The CDR3 is 16 amino acids. Here the CDR3 DNA reads TGTGCCAGCAGCCCCCAGGGACTAGCGGGAGGCCTGGGGCAGTTCTTC. Residues: CASSPQGLAGGLGQFF.

This clonotype was seen ten or more times. This chain connects TRBV20-1 to TRBJ2-5, with 7 positions matching TRBD2. V shed 8 bases, J shed 5 bases, and the junction held 8 bases outside the gene matches. The V gene's germline CDR1 is DFQATT and CDR2 SNEGSKA (reference sequence). This CDR3 contains 12 residues. The CDR3 loop is CSSRWGGETQYF. The CDR3 DNA reads TGCAGTTCAAGATGGGGGGGGGAGACCCAGTACTTC.

This chain joins TRBV20-1 and TRBJ2-3, with TRBD2 matching over 14 bases. The CDR3 extends over 20 amino acids. With 3 bases clipped from V and 7 bases from J, the junction kept 21 bases outside the gene matches. CDR1 and CDR2 (germline): DFQATT, SNEGSKA (reference sequence). The CDR3 reads CSASYLGTSGSPASSYTQYF. Written as DNA, the CDR3 is TGCAGTGCTAGTTACTTGGGGACTAGCGGGAGTCCCGCGTCATCATATACGCAGTATTTT.